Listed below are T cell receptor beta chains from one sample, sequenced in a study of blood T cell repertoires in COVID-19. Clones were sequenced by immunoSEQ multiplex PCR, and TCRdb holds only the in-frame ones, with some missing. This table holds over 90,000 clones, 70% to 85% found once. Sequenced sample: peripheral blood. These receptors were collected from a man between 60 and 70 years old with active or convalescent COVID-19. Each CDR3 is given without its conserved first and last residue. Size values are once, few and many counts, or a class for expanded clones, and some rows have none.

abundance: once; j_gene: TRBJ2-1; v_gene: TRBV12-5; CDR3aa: ASGLANNYNEQF
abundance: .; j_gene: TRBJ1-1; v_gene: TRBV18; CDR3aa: ASSPRTQGSATEAF
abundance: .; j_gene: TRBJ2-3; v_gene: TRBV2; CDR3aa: ASRILAGTDTQY
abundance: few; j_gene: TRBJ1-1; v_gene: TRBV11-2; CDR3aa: ASSARQGWDTEAF
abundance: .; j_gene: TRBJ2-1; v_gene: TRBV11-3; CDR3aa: ASSFGGGTYNEQF
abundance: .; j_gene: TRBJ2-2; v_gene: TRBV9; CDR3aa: ASSPRDFSNTGELF
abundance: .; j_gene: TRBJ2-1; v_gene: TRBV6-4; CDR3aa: ASSEAGGPNEQF
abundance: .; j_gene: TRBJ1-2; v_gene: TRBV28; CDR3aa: ATQRDRKGYT
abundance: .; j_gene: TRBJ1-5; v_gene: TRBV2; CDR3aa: ASSEQTGQH
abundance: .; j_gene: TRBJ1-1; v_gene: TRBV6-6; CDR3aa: ASSQGQGGDTEAF
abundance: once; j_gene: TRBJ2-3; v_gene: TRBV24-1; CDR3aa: ATSDPIAGGPDTQY